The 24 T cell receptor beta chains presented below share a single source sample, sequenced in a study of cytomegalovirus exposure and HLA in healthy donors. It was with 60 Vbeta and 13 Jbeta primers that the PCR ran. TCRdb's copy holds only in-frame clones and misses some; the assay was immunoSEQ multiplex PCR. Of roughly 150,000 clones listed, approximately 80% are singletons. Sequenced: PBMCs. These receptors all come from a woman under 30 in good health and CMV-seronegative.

The CDR3 here is CASSIATGTGYTF. The CDR3 nucleotides are TGTGCCAGTAGTATAGCAACAGGGACGGGCTACACCTTC. The rearrangement links TRBV19 to TRBJ1-2; D possibly corresponds to TRBD1 (6 bases). V was trimmed by 1 base and J by 8 bases, leaving 11 bases between them. The CDR3 consists of 13 residues. CDR1 and CDR2 from the germline V gene are LNHDA and SQIVND (reference sequence).

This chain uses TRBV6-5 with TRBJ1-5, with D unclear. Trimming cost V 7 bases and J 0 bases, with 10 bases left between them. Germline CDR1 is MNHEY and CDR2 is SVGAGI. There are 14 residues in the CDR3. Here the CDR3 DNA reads TGTGCCAGCACCCAACAGAGTAGCAATCAGCCCCAGCATTTT. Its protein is CASTQQSSNQPQHF.

The CDR3 DNA reads TGCGCCAGCAGCCCAGGGGGACGGAACACTGAAGCTTTCTTT. It encodes CASSPGGRNTEAFF. This chain connects TRBV5-1 to TRBJ1-1; 7 bases line up with TRBD1. This CDR3 is built from 14 residues. V gave up 4 bases and J gave up 1 base; unmatched junction bases: 4. Looked up from germline, CDR1 is SGHRS and CDR2 is YFSETQ. The whole variable domain, remainder taken from reference TRBV5-1 and TRBJ1-1, is KAGVTQTPRYLIKTRGQQVTLSCSPISGHRSVSWYQQTPGQGLQFLFEYFSETQRNKGNFPGRFSGRQFSNSRSEMNVSTLELGDSALYLCASSPGGRNTEAFFGQGTRLTVV.

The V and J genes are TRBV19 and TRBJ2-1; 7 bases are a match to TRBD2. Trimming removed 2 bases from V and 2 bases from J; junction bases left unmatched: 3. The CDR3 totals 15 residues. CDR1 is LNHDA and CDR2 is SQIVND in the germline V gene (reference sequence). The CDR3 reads CASSIPGGPYNEQFF. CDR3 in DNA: TGTGCCAGTAGTATACCGGGGGGACCCTACAATGAGCAGTTCTTC.

Written as DNA, the CDR3 is TGTGCCAGCACAACAGCCGACCGGGGGAGAGGCTACACCTTC. It encodes CASTTADRGRGYTF. This sequence joins TRBV28 and TRBJ1-2, with TRBD1 as a possible D gene (5 bases). CDR1 and CDR2 from the germline V gene are MDHEN and SYDVKM. The CDR3 covers 14 residues. The V gene lost 7 bases and the J gene lost 8 bases, with 20 bases spanning the gap.

The CDR3 loop is CASSQPKTGRKYGYTF. CDR3 DNA sequence: TGCGCCAGCAGCCAACCGAAGACAGGGAGGAAATATGGCTACACCTTC. The V call is TRBV4-1, the J call TRBJ1-2; 7 bases are shared with TRBD1. Germline CDR1 is MGHRA and CDR2 is YSYEKL. V trimming: 2 bases; J trimming: 5 bases; junction bases outside the gene matches: 11. This CDR3 has 16 amino acids.

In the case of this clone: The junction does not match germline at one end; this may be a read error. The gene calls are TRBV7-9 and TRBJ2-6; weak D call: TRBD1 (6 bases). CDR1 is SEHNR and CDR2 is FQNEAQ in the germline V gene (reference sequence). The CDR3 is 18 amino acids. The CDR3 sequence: CASSPWTVPSSGANGLTF. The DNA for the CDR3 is TGTGCCAGCAGCCCCTGGACAGTCCCAAGCTCTGGGGCCAACGGCCTGACTTTC.

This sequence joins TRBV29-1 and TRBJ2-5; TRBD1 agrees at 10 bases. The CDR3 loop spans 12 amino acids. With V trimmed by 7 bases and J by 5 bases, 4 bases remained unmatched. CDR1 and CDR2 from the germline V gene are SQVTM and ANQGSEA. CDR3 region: CSATGGFETQYF. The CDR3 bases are TGCAGCGCGACAGGGGGCTTCGAGACCCAGTACTTC.

CDR3 region: CASSGPGQVNSPLHF. The CDR3 DNA follows: TGTGCCAGCAGCGGACCGGGACAGGTTAATTCACCCCTCCACTTT. The genes are TRBV13 and TRBJ1-6, with 8 nucleotides matching TRBD1. The V gene end was trimmed by 5 bases and the J gene end by 6 bases; junction bases not matched to a gene: 6. The length of the CDR3 is 15 residues. Germline CDR1 and CDR2: PRHDT and FYEKMQ (reference sequence).

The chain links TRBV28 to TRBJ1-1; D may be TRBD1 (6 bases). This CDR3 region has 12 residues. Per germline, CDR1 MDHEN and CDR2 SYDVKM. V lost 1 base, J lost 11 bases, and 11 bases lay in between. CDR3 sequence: CASSLSTGMAFF. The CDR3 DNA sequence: TGTGCCAGCAGTTTATCTACAGGGATGGCTTTCTTT.

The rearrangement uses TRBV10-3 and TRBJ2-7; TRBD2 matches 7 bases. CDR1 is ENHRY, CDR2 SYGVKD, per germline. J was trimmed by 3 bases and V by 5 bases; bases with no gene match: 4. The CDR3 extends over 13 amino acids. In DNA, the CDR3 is TGTGCCATCAGTAACAGCGGGGACTACGAGCAGTACTTC. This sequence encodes CAISNSGDYEQYF.

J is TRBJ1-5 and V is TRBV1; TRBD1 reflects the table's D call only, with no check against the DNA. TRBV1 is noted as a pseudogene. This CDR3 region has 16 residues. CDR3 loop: CTSSQRRGQRNQPQHF. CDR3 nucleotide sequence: TGCACCAGCAGTCAGAGACGTGGACAGAGGAATCAGCCCCAGCATTTT.

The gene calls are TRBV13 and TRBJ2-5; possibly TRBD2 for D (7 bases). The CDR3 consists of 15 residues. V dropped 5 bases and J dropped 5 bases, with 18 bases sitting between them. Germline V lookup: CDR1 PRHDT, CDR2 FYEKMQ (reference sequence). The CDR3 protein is CASSRRRGARETQYF. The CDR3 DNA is TGTGCCAGCAGCCGCCGTCGGGGGGCACGGGAGACCCAGTACTTC.

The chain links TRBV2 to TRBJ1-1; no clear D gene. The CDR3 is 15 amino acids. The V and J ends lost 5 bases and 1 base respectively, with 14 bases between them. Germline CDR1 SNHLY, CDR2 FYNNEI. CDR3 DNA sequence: TGTGCCAGCAGTTCCCCAGCGGTCCAGAACACTGAAGCTTTCTTT. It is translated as CASSSPAVQNTEAFF. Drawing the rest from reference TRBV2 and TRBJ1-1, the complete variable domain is EPEVTQTPSHQVTQMGQEVILRCVPISNHLYFYWYRQILGQKVEFLVSFYNNEISEKSEIFDDQFSVERPDGSNFTLKIRSTKLEDSAMYFCASSSPAVQNTEAFFGQGTRLTVV.

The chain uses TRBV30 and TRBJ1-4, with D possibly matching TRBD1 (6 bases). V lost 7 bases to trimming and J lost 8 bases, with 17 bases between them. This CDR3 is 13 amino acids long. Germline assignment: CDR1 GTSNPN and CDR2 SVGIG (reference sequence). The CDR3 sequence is CAYTGLVGEKLFF. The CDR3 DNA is TGTGCCTATACAGGGCTTGTTGGGGAAAAACTGTTTTTT.

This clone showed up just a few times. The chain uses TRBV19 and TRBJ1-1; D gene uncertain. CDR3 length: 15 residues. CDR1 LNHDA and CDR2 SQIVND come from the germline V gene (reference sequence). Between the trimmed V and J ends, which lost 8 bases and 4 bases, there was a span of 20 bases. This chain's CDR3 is CASRELPPSGTEAFF. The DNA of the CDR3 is TGTGCCAGTCGTGAACTCCCCCCGTCCGGCACTGAAGCTTTCTTT.

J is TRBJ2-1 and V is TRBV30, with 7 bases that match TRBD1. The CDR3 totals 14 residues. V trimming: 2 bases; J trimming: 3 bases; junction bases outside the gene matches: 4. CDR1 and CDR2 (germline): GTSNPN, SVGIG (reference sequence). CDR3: CAWSSRDSYNEQFF. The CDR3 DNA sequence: TGTGCCTGGAGTTCCCGGGACAGCTACAATGAGCAGTTCTTC. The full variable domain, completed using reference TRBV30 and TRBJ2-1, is SQTIHQWPATLVQPVGSPLSLECTVEGTSNPNLYWYRQAAGRGLQLLFYSVGIGQISSEVPQNLSASRPQDRQFILSSKKLLLSDSGFYLCAWSSRDSYNEQFFGPGTRLTVL.

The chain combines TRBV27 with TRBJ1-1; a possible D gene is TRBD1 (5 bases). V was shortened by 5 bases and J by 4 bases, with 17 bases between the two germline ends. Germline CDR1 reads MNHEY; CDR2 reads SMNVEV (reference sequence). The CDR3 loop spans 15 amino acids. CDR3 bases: TGTGCCAGCAGTGACGGGGCGGCAGCGGGCACTGAAGCTTTCTTT. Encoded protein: CASSDGAAAGTEAFF.

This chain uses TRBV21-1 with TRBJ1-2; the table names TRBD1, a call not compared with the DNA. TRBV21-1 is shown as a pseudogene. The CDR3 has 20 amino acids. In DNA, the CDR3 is TGTGCCAGCAGAGAATTTAACAGGGTCAGGACCCACTCATGGAGATATGGCTACACCTTC. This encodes CASREFNRVRTHSWRYGYTF.

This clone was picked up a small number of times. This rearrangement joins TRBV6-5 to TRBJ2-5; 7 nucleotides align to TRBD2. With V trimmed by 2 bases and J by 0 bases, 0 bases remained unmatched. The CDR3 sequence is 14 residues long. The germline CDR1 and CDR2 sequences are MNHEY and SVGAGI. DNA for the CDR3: TGTGCCAGCAGTTACGGGGGGGACCAAGAGACCCAGTACTTC. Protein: CASSYGGDQETQYF.

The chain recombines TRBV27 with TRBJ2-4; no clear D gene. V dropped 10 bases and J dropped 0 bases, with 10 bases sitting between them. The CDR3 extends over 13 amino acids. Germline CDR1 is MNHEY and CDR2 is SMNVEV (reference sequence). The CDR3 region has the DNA TGTGCCACCGCACTCCTAGCCAAAAACATTCAGTACTTC. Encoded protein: CATALLAKNIQYF.

The CDR3 DNA follows: TGTGCCAGCAGCTTTGGGGCGGGGAGCCAAGAGACCCAGTACTTC. This gives the protein CASSFGAGSQETQYF. The rearrangement uses TRBV7-7 and TRBJ2-5, with a possible D match to TRBD2 (6 bases). Trimming took off 3 bases at V and 1 base at J, with 12 bases between the two ends. This CDR3 has 15 residues. Germline values: CDR1 SSHAT, CDR2 FNYEAQ (reference sequence).

The CDR3 spells CASSFGGTGGDEQYF. CDR3 sequence (DNA): TGTGCCAGCAGTTTCGGTGGGACAGGGGGCGACGAGCAGTACTTC. The chain is built from TRBV28 and TRBJ2-7; 12 bases map to TRBD1. There are 15 residues in the CDR3. CDR1 and CDR2 (germline): MDHEN, SYDVKM. V dropped 3 bases and J dropped 5; count of bases not matched to a gene: 5.

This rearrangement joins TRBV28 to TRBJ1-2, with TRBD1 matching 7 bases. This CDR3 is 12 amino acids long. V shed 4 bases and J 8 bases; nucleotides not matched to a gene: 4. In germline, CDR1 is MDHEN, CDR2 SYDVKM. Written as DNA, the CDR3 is TGTGCCAGCAGTTCCTCAGGGGGGGGCTACACCTTC. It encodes CASSSSGGGYTF.